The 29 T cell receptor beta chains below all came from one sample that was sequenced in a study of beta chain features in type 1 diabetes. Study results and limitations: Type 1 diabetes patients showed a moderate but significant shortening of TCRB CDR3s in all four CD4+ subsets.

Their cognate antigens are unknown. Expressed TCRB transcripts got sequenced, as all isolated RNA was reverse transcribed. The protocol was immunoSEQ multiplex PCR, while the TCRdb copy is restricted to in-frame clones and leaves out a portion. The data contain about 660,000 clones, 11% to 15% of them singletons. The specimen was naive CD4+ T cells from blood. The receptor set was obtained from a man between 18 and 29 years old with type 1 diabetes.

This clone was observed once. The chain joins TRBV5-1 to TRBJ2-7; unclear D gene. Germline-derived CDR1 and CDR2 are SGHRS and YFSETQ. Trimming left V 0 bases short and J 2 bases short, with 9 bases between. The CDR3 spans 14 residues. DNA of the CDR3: TGCGCCAGCAGCTTGGGAGCGCTTCCCTACGAGCAGTACTTC. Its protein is CASSLGALPYEQYF.

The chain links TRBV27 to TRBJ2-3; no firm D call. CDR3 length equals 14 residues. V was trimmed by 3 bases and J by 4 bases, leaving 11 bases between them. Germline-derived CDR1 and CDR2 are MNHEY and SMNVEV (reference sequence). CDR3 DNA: TGTGCCAGCAGTTTGGTGGAATCTTCAGATACGCAGTATTTT. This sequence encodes CASSLVESSDTQYF.

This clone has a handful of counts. The CDR3 here is CAISDLTAGSTDTQYF. The CDR3 nucleotides are TGTGCCATCAGTGATCTAACAGCGGGGAGCACAGATACGCAGTATTTT. This chain joins TRBV10-3 and TRBJ2-3; TRBD2 aligns across 7 bases. J gave up 0 bases and V 3 bases, and 6 bases lay outside the gene matches. Germline V gene sequence: CDR1 ENHRY, CDR2 SYGVKD. This CDR3 comprises 16 residues.

CDR3 loop: CASSLSGEQAFF. CDR3 in DNA: TGCGCCAGCAGCTTGTCGGGGGAGCAAGCTTTCTTT. The chain links TRBV5-1 to TRBJ1-1, with D possibly matching TRBD1 (5 bases). V shed 1 base and J shed 9 bases, with 10 bases lying between them. Germline lookup yields CDR1 SGHRS and CDR2 YFSETQ. CDR3 length equals 12 residues.

The CDR3 DNA is TGTGCCAGCAGCTTAGCGGGGACACCCGCCTTACTTTCTAGCACAGATACGCAGTATTTT. It yields the protein CASSLAGTPALLSSTDTQYF. The genes are TRBV7-8 and TRBJ2-3; D is perhaps TRBD1 (6 bases). There are 20 residues in the CDR3. Between the trimmed V and J ends, which lost 0 bases and 0 bases, there was a span of 22 bases. CDR1 and CDR2 (germline): SGHVS, FQNEAQ.

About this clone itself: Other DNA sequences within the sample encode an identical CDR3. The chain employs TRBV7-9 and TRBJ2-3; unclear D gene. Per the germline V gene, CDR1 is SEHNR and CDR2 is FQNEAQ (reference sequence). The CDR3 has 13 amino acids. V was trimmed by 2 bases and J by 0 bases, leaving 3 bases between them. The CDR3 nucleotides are TGTGCCAGCAGCTTACTTAGCACAGATACGCAGTATTTT. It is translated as CASSLLSTDTQYF.

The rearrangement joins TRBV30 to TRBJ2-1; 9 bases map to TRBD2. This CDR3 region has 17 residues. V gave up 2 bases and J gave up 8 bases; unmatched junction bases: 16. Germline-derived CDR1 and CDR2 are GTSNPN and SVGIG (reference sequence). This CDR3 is CAWSYGSGGSSGHEQFF. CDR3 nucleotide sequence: TGTGCCTGGAGTTATGGTAGCGGGGGCTCATCGGGGCATGAGCAGTTCTTC. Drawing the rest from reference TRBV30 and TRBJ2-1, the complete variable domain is SQTIHQWPATLVQPVGSPLSLECTVEGTSNPNLYWYRQAAGRGLQLLFYSVGIGQISSEVPQNLSASRPQDRQFILSSKKLLLSDSGFYLCAWSYGSGGSSGHEQFFGPGTRLTVL.

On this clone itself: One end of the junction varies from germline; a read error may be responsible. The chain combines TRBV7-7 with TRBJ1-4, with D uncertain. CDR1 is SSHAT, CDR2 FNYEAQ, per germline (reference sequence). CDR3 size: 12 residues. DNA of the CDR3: TGTGCTAGCAGCGAGGATAATGAAAAACTGTTTTTT. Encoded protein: CASSEDNEKLFF.

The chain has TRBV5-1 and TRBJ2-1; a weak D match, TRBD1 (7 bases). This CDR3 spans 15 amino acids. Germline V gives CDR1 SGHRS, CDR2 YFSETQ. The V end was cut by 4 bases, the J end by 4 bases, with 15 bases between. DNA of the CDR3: TGCGCCAGCAGCGTTCAGGGGGGCGGTTACAATGAGCAGTTCTTC. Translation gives CASSVQGGGYNEQFF.

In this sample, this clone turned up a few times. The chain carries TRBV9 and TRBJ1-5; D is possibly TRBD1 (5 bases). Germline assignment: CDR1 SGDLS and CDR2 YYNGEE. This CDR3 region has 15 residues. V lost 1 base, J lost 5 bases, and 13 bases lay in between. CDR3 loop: CASSVNAGPDQPQHF. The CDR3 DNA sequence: TGTGCCAGCAGCGTAAATGCGGGGCCGGATCAGCCCCAGCATTTT.

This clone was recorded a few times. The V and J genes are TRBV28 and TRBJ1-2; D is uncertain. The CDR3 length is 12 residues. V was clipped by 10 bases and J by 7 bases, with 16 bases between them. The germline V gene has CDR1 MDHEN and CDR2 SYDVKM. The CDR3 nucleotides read TGTGCCACCTCCCTGTTGGTCGGTGGCTACACCTTC. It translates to CATSLLVGGYTF.

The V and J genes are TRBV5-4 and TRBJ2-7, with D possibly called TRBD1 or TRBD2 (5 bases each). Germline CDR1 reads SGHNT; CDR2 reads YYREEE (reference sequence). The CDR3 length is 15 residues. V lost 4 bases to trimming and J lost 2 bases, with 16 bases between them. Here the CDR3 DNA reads TGTGCCAGCAGCCCTTCTTTGGGGGAAGCCTACGAGCAGTACTTC. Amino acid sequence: CASSPSLGEAYEQYF.

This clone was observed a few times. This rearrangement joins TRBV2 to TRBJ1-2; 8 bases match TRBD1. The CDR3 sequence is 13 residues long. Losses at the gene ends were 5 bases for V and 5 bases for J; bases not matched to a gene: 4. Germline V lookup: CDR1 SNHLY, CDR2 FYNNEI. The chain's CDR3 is CASSRTGTYGYTF. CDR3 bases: TGTGCCAGCAGTCGGACAGGGACGTATGGCTACACCTTC.

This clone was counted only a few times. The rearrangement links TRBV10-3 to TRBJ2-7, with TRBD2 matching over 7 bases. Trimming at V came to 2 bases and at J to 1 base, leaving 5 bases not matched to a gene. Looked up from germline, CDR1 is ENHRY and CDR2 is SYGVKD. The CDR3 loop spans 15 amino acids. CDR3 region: CAISEGSGRSYEQYF. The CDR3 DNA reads TGTGCCATCAGTGAGGGTAGCGGGCGATCCTACGAGCAGTACTTC.

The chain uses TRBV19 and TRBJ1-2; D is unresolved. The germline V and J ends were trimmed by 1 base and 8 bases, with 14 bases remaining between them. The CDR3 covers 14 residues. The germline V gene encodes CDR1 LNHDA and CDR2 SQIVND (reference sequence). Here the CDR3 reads CASSIVGGSWGYTF. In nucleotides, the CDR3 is TGTGCCAGTAGTATAGTCGGCGGCTCTTGGGGCTACACCTTC.

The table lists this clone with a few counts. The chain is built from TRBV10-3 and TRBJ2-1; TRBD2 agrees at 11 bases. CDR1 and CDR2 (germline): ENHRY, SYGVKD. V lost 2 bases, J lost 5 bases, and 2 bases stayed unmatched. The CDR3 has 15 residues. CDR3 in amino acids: CAISELAGGNNEQFF. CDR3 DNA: TGTGCCATCAGTGAGCTAGCGGGGGGTAACAATGAGCAGTTCTTC.

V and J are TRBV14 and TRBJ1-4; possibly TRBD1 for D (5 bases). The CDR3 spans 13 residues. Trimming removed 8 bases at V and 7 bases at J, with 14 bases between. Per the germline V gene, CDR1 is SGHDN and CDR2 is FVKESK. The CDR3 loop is CASPEVGGEKLFF. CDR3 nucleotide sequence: TGTGCCAGCCCGGAGGTGGGGGGTGAAAAACTGTTTTTT. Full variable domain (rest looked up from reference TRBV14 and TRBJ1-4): EAGVTQFPSHSVIEKGQTVTLRCDPISGHDNLYWYRRVMGKEIKFLLHFVKESKQDESGMPNNRFLAERTGGTYSTLKVQPAELEDSGVYFCASPEVGGEKLFFGSGTQLSVL.

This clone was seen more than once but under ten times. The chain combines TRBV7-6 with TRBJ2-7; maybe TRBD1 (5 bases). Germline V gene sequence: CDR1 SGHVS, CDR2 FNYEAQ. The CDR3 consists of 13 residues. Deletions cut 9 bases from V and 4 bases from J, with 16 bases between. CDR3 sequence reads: CASSGPPTYEQYF. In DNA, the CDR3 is TGTGCCAGTTCAGGGCCCCCCACTTACGAGCAGTACTTC.

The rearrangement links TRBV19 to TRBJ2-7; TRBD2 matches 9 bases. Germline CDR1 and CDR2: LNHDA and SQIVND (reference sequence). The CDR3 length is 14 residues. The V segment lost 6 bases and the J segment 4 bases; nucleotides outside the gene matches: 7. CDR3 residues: CASRDSGRGYEQYF. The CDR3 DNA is TGTGCCAGTAGAGATAGCGGGAGAGGATACGAGCAGTACTTC.

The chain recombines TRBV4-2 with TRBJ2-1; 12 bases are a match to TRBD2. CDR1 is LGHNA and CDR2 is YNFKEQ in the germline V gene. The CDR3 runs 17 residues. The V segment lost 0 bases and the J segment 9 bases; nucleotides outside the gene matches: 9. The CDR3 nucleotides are TGTGCCAGCAGCCAAGATCTCCTAGCGGGGGGGTCGGGTGAGCAGTTCTTC. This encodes CASSQDLLAGGSGEQFF.

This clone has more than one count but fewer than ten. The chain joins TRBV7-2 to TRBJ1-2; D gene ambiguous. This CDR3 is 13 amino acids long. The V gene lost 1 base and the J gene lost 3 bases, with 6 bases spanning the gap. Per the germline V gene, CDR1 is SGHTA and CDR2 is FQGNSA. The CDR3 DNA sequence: TGTGCCAGCAGCTTAGGGGAACACTATGGCTACACCTTC. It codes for CASSLGEHYGYTF.

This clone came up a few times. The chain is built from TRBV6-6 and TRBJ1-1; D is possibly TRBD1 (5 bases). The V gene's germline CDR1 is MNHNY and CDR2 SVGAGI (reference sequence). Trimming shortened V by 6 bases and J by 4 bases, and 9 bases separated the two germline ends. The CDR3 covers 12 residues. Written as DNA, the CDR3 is TGTGCCAGCAGCCCCGGGGGCACTGAAGCTTTCTTT. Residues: CASSPGGTEAFF.

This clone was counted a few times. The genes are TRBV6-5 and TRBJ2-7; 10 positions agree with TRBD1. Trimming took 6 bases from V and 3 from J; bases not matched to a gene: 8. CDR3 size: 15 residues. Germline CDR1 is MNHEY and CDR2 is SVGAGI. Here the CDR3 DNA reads TGTGCCAGCAGGAGGGGGACAGGGGCCGTCTACGAGCAGTACTTC. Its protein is CASRRGTGAVYEQYF.

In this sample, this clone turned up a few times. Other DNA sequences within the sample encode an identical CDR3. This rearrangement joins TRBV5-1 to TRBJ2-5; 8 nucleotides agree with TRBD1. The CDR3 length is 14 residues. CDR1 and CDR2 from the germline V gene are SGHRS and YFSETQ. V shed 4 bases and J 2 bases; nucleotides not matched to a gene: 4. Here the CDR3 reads CASSRGQAQETQYF. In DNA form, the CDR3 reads TGCGCCAGCAGCCGGGGACAGGCACAAGAGACCCAGTACTTC. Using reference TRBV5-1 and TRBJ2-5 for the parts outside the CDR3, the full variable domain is KAGVTQTPRYLIKTRGQQVTLSCSPISGHRSVSWYQQTPGQGLQFLFEYFSETQRNKGNFPGRFSGRQFSNSRSEMNVSTLELGDSALYLCASSRGQAQETQYFGPGTRLLVL.

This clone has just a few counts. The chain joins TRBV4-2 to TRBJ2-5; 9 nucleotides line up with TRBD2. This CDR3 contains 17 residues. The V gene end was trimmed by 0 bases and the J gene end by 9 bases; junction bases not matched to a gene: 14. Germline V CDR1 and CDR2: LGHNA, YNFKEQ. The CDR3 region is CASSQDSASGDTSPQYF. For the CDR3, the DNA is TGTGCCAGCAGCCAAGATTCTGCTAGCGGGGACACGAGTCCCCAGTACTTC.

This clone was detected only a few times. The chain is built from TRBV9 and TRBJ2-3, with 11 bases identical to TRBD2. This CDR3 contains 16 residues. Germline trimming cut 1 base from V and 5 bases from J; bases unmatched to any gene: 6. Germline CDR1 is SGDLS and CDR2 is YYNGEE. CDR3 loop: CASSVTSGTSGDTQYF. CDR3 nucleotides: TGTGCCAGCAGCGTAACATCCGGGACTAGCGGAGATACGCAGTATTTT.

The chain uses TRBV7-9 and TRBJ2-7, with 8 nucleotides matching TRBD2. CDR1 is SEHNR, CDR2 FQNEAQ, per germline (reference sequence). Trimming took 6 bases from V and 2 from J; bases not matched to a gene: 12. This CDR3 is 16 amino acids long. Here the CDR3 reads CASRNPGGTSAYEQYF. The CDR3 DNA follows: TGTGCCAGCAGAAACCCGGGGGGGACCTCTGCCTACGAGCAGTACTTC.

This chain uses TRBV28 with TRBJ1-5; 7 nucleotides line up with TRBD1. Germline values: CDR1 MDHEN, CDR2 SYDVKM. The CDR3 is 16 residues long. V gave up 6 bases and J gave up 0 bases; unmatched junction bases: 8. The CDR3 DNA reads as TGTGCCAGCAGCCCCCCGACAGGGAGTAGCAATCAGCCCCAGCATTTT. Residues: CASSPPTGSSNQPQHF.

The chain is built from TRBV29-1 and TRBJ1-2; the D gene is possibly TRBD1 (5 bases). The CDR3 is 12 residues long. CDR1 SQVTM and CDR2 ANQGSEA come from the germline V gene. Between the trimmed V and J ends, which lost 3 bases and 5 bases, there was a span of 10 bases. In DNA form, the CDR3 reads TGCAGCGTTGAGGGCAGGGTATATGGCTACACCTTC. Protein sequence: CSVEGRVYGYTF.